Below are 14 T cell receptor beta chains sequenced from a single sample in a study of blood T cells in healthy people across ages (dated by TCRdb to between 2015 and 2017). Library preparation used 5' RACE. Instrument used: Illumina HiSeq 2500. A second PCR of roughly 7 to 11 cycles was performed with a sample-barcoded 5' primer and a J-beta primer mix. The raw public data were reprocessed by TCRdb itself: fastp quality trimming at Q25, MiXCR clonotype calling, in-frame beta chains only. Rows merge per CDR3 protein into single entries with the most common DNA and genes. The sample records over 1,300,000 distinct CDR3 sequences, roughly 60% of which are singletons. The ten top clones hold 5% to 7% of the sample. Sequences were obtained from blood. The source is a man between 18 and 29 years old in good health.

CDR3 in amino acids: CAGLGRIRDSPLHF. As DNA, the CDR3 is TGCGCCGGACTTGGACGGATCAGAGATTCACCCCTCCACTTT. This chain uses TRBV10-2 with TRBJ1-6, with D hard to call. The CDR3 has 14 amino acids. Trimming stripped 11 bases from V and 8 bases from J, with 19 bases between. Germline values: CDR1 WSHSY, CDR2 SAAADI.

CDR3 coding DNA: TGTGCCAGCAGCTACCTAAGGGCTTATCGGGACAGGATTGGTAATGAGCAGTACTTC. It specifies CASSYLRAYRDRIGNEQYF. This chain joins TRBV21-1 and TRBJ2-5; no DNA check was done on the table's D call, TRBD1. TRBV21-1 is a pseudogene locus. CDR3 length equals 19 residues.

The rearrangement joins TRBV6-5 to TRBJ1-1; a possible D gene is TRBD1 (5 bases). Germline V lookup: CDR1 MNHEY, CDR2 SVGAGI. Trimming removed 5 bases at V and 5 bases at J, with 15 bases between. This CDR3 spans 14 amino acids. The CDR3 region is CASSDVYGGTEAFF. CDR3 bases: TGTGCCAGCAGTGACGTATACGGGGGGACTGAAGCTTTCTTT.

The rearrangement joins TRBV20-1 to TRBJ2-7; no reliable D call. In germline, CDR1 is DFQATT, CDR2 SNEGSKA (reference sequence). The CDR3 runs to 13 residues. Trimming pared 6 bases from V and 1 base from J, leaving 13 bases between. CDR3 sequence reads: CSATQRASYEQYF. Written as DNA, the CDR3 is TGCAGTGCCACCCAACGGGCTTCCTACGAGCAGTACTTC.

This chain links TRBV10-1 with TRBJ2-7; D is perhaps TRBD1 (8 bases). V was trimmed by 6 bases and J by 6 bases, leaving 24 bases between them. The CDR3 is made up of 16 amino acids. Germline V lookup: CDR1 WNHNN, CDR2 SYGVQD (reference sequence). The DNA of the CDR3 is TGCGCCAGCAGCGGGGGGACAGGCTCCCCTTTCCCCGAGCAGTACTTC. It encodes CASSGGTGSPFPEQYF.

CDR3 nucleotide sequence: TGCGCCAGCAGCCAAGTGATCGGCCAAGAGACCCAGTACTTC. The encoded protein is CASSQVIGQETQYF. This rearrangement joins TRBV4-1 to TRBJ2-5; no firm D call. V lost 1 base, J lost 1 base, and 7 bases lay in between. CDR1 and CDR2 from the germline V gene are MGHRA and YSYEKL. This CDR3 comprises 14 residues.

The chain combines TRBV7-7 with TRBJ2-7; D is unclear. CDR1 is SSHAT, CDR2 FNYEAQ, per germline (reference sequence). The length of the CDR3 is 13 residues. With 5 bases removed from V and 7 bases from J, the gap between germline ends came to 15 bases. As DNA, the CDR3 is TGTGCCAGCAGCCAGGACCGTTTTGGGGAGCAGTACTTC. Protein sequence: CASSQDRFGEQYF.

This clonotype was counted a few times. The chain recombines TRBV4-2 with TRBJ2-3; D ambiguous. V lost 1 base and J lost 2, with 13 bases in between. In germline, CDR1 is LGHNA, CDR2 YNFKEQ. The CDR3 is 16 amino acids. The CDR3 bases are TGTGCCAGCAGCCAAGGCGGCAGGCAACACACAGATACGCAGTATTTT. The encoded protein is CASSQGGRQHTDTQYF.

The chain combines TRBV20-1 with TRBJ2-3; D is ambiguous. Trimming pared 6 bases from V and 3 bases from J, leaving 13 bases between. In germline, CDR1 is DFQATT, CDR2 SNEGSKA (reference sequence). The CDR3 sequence is 13 residues long. CDR3 loop: CSAEWDNTDTQYF. CDR3 in DNA: TGCAGTGCCGAGTGGGATAATACAGATACGCAGTATTTT.

The rearrangement uses TRBV7-2 and TRBJ2-3; D is unresolved. The germline V gene has CDR1 SGHTA and CDR2 FQGNSA. CDR3 length: 15 residues. Trimming pared 8 bases from V and 0 bases from J, leaving 15 bases between. The DNA for the CDR3 is TGTGCCAGCCTCAGAGACCCCGCCAGCACAGATACGCAGTATTTT. Protein sequence: CASLRDPASTDTQYF.

CDR3 in amino acids: CASKLPQGLAGVVIVTGELFF. In nucleotides, the CDR3 is TGTGCCAGCAAATTACCCCAAGGACTAGCGGGAGTTGTAATCGTGACCGGGGAGCTGTTTTTT. J is TRBJ2-2 and V is TRBV6-1, with 13 nucleotides matching TRBD2. This CDR3 region has 21 residues. Germline lookup yields CDR1 MNHNS and CDR2 SASEGT. Trimming cost V 7 bases and J 5 bases; bases outside gene matches: 22.

The chain recombines TRBV6-6 with TRBJ1-1; D uncertain. The CDR3 has 15 residues. The V gene lost 4 bases and the J gene lost 1 base, with 13 bases spanning the gap. The germline V gene encodes CDR1 MNHNY and CDR2 SVGAGI (reference sequence). The CDR3 DNA follows: TGTGCCAGCAGTTCGGTATTTGGGGAGAACACTGAAGCTTTCTTT. Its protein is CASSSVFGENTEAFF.

The chain has TRBV6-6 and TRBJ1-2; D call uncertain. V lost 7 bases and J lost 7, with 13 bases in between. CDR1 is MNHNY, CDR2 SVGAGI, per germline (reference sequence). This CDR3 region has 12 residues. In DNA form, the CDR3 reads TGTGCCAGCAACCCGGGGTCGACTGGCTACACCTTC. Translated, it gives CASNPGSTGYTF.

The rearrangement joins TRBV7-9 to TRBJ1-4; D may be TRBD1 (6 bases). This CDR3 has 15 amino acids. Germline lookup yields CDR1 SEHNR and CDR2 FQNEAQ (reference sequence). V was pared by 5 bases and J by 8 bases, with 18 bases between. CDR3 region: CASSPVLGAGEKLFF. The DNA for the CDR3 is TGTGCCAGCAGCCCCGTCCTGGGGGCAGGAGAAAAACTGTTTTTT.